Shown below are 14 T cell receptor beta chains from a single sample sequenced in a study of CD4 T cells in relation to SARS-CoV-2 and coronaviruses. What these receptors recognize is not known. Profiling relied on immunoSEQ multiplex PCR, and the TCRdb table lists in-frame clones only, not all of them. Here the sample spans tens of thousands of clones, 70% to 85% being singletons. Unexposed donor CD4+ T cells date from about 2011-2018, before the COVID-19 pandemic. After roughly ten days of culture, CD4+ T cells were isolated. Material for sequencing was CD4+ T cells from PBMCs, cultured in vitro. The receptor source for this set is a human donor in good health.

V is TRBV5-1 and J is TRBJ1-4; 8 nucleotides match TRBD1. Germline CDR1 reads SGHRS; CDR2 reads YFSETQ. The trim removed 1 base at V and 4 bases at J, leaving 6 bases unmatched. The CDR3 extends over 16 amino acids. The CDR3 DNA is TGCGCCAGCAGCTTGCACGGACAGGGTAATAATGAAAAACTGTTTTTT. Translating gives CASSLHGQGNNEKLFF.

CDR3 nucleotides: TGCGCCAGCAGTGAGTCGTGGGGGGTCCTCTCTGGGGCCAACGTCCTGACTTTC. Protein product: CASSESWGVLSGANVLTF. This chain uses TRBV10-2 with TRBJ2-6, with D perhaps TRBD2 (6 bases). Trimming took off 0 bases at V and 0 bases at J, with 12 bases between the two ends. This CDR3 has 18 residues. The germline V gene encodes CDR1 WSHSY and CDR2 SAAADI.

The rearrangement joins TRBV5-1 to TRBJ2-3; perhaps D is TRBD1 or TRBD2 (5 bases each). CDR3 length: 14 amino acids. The germline gives CDR1 SGHRS, CDR2 YFSETQ. V was cut by 4 bases and J by 4 bases, with 13 bases left in between. This CDR3 reads CASSPGTQSDTQYF. CDR3 in DNA: TGCGCCAGCAGCCCCGGGACCCAATCAGATACGCAGTATTTT.

This rearrangement joins TRBV5-6 to TRBJ2-5; 7 positions agree with TRBD2. This CDR3 is built from 14 residues. The V gene end was trimmed by 1 base and the J gene end by 2 bases; junction bases not matched to a gene: 2. Germline V gene data show CDR1 as SGHDT and CDR2 as YYEEEE. CDR3 in amino acids: CASSLTGGQETQYF. CDR3 in DNA: TGTGCCAGCAGCTTGACGGGGGGTCAAGAGACCCAGTACTTC.

J is TRBJ1-5 and V is TRBV6-6; TRBD1 matches 10 bases. This CDR3 comprises 12 residues. CDR1 and CDR2 (germline): MNHNY, SVGAGI (reference sequence). V was pared by 11 bases and J by 5 bases, with 3 bases of the junction left unmatched. DNA of the CDR3: TGTGCCGGTGGGACAGGGGATCAGCCCCAGCATTTT. Translated: CAGGTGDQPQHF.

The gene calls are TRBV27 and TRBJ2-7; 8 nucleotides line up with TRBD1. Germline CDR1 and CDR2: MNHEY and SMNVEV (reference sequence). CDR3 length: 13 amino acids. V dropped 6 bases and J dropped 0; count of bases not matched to a gene: 1. The CDR3 loop is CASRGQDSYEQYF. For the CDR3, the DNA is TGTGCCAGCAGGGGACAGGACTCCTACGAGCAGTACTTC.

This clone appeared a few times. The J gene is TRBJ2-1, the V gene TRBV11-2; D is undetermined. Germline CDR1 reads SGHAT; CDR2 reads FQNNGV. V was cut by 4 bases and J by 3 bases, with 13 bases left in between. CDR3 length: 15 residues. CDR3 nucleotides: TGTGCCAGCAGCTCCCCAACTTTCGACTACAATGAGCAGTTCTTC. It translates to CASSSPTFDYNEQFF.

The CDR3, as DNA: TGTGCCAGCAGTTATAGGTTATACCAAGAGACCCAGTACTTC. It encodes CASSYRLYQETQYF. The rearrangement uses TRBV6-5 and TRBJ2-5, with D hard to call. With 3 bases removed from V and 0 bases from J, the gap between germline ends came to 8 bases. The CDR3 covers 14 residues. The germline gives CDR1 MNHEY, CDR2 SVGAGI.

The J gene is TRBJ1-1, the V gene TRBV28; D might be TRBD1 (6 bases). Looked up from germline, CDR1 is MDHEN and CDR2 is SYDVKM. The V gene lost 2 bases and the J gene lost 6 bases, with 16 bases spanning the gap. The length of the CDR3 is 15 residues. The CDR3 protein is CASSLGGATRAEAFF. The CDR3 DNA follows: TGTGCCAGCAGTTTAGGGGGGGCCACAAGAGCTGAAGCTTTCTTT.

This clone has only one observation. This chain connects TRBV7-9 to TRBJ1-6; D is unclear. Germline values: CDR1 SEHNR, CDR2 FQNEAQ (reference sequence). V lost 5 bases to trimming and J lost 8 bases, with 10 bases between them. The CDR3 has 13 amino acids. The CDR3 loop is CASSPFLDSPLHF. In nucleotides, the CDR3 is TGTGCCAGCAGCCCCTTTCTGGATTCACCCCTCCACTTT. Variable domain in full (rest from reference TRBV7-9 and TRBJ1-6): DTGVSQNPRHKITKRGQNVTFRCDPISEHNRLYWYRQTLGQGPEFLTYFQNEAQLEKSRLLSDRFSAERPKGSFSTLEIQRTEQGDSAMYLCASSPFLDSPLHFGNGTRLTVT.

This chain links TRBV5-6 with TRBJ2-1, with D possibly TRBD1 on 6 matching bases. V was clipped by 0 bases and J by 4 bases, with 11 bases between them. Per germline, CDR1 SGHDT and CDR2 YYEEEE. This CDR3 is 15 amino acids long. Here the CDR3 reads CASSLAARGYNEQFF. In DNA, the CDR3 is TGTGCCAGCAGCTTGGCCGCCAGGGGATACAATGAGCAGTTCTTC.

V is TRBV13 and J is TRBJ2-4; 7 nucleotides agree with TRBD2. This CDR3 region has 12 residues. Trimming took 5 bases from V and 7 from J; bases not matched to a gene: 2. CDR1 is PRHDT, CDR2 FYEKMQ, per germline (reference sequence). The CDR3 coding sequence is TGTGCCAGCAGCGGGGGGGGTAACATTCAGTACTTC. It is translated as CASSGGGNIQYF.

The chain employs TRBV6-5 and TRBJ2-7; D gene unclear. This CDR3 is 14 amino acids long. Germline lookup yields CDR1 MNHEY and CDR2 SVGAGI. V dropped 2 bases and J dropped 0 bases, with 8 bases sitting between them. CDR3: CASSYPPDSYEQYF. In nucleotides, the CDR3 is TGTGCCAGCAGTTACCCGCCGGACTCCTACGAGCAGTACTTC.

This clone was picked up one time. The chain uses TRBV27 and TRBJ1-5; D unclear. Germline V gene sequence: CDR1 MNHEY, CDR2 SMNVEV (reference sequence). The CDR3 has 14 amino acids. V was pared by 3 bases and J by 7 bases, with 13 bases between. CDR3 DNA: TGTGCCAGCAGTTTGGGCGGAGCAGGACAGCCCCAGCATTTT. It encodes CASSLGGAGQPQHF.